This is a list of T cell receptor beta chains from one sample in a study of response to subunit inactivated influenza vaccine. TCRdb processed the RT-PCR reads anew with MiXCR; each CDR3 protein has one entry. The sample has hundreds of thousands of distinct CDR3 sequences; approximately 15% are singletons. The starting material was PBMCs from blood, obtained approximately 13 days after vaccination. These receptors were obtained from a man aged 50-59 years who received an inactivated influenza vaccine. Each CDR3 is given with its conserved first and last residue. D genes are given only for firm matches. The size of a clone is reported for some rows only, either as once, few or many, or as a class for expanded clones.

V gene	D gene	J gene	clone size	CDR3 DNA	CDR3 protein
TRBV30	.	TRBJ2-2	few	TGTGCCTGGATACTCGGGAACACCGGGGAGCTGTTTTTT	CAWILGNTGELFF
TRBV7-3	TRBD2	TRBJ2-5	few	TGTGCCAGCAGCTTAAGTCCGGGAGGGTACCAAGAGACCCAGTACTTC	CASSLSPGGYQETQYF
TRBV29-1	.	TRBJ1-2	few	TGCAGCGTTGACACCGTTGGCACCAACTATGGCTACACCTTC	CSVDTVGTNYGYTF
TRBV10-3	TRBD1	TRBJ2-7	.	TGTGCCATCGGCTTACAGGGGAACGACGAGCAGTACTTC	CAIGLQGNDEQYF
TRBV6-2/TRBV6-3	.	TRBJ2-7	.	TGTGCCAGCAGTTACTCGATGATGCACGAGCAGTACTTC	CASSYSMMHEQYF
TRBV5-1	TRBD2	TRBJ2-7	few	TGCGCCAGCAGCTCGCGGGAGACTGGGGAGCAGTACTTC	CASSSRETGEQYF
TRBV28	TRBD2	TRBJ2-2	many	TGTGCCAGCCATAGCGGGGTCACCGGGGAGCTGTTTTTT	CASHSGVTGELFF
TRBV29-1	TRBD2	TRBJ2-2	few	TGCAGCGTTGGACTAGCGGGAGGGCCTATGTACACCGGGGAGCTGTTTTTT	CSVGLAGGPMYTGELFF
TRBV28	TRBD1	TRBJ1-6	.	TGTGCCAGCAGTACCGGGACAGGGGGTAGAAATTCACCCCTCCACTTT	CASSTGTGGRNSPLHF
TRBV3-1	.	TRBJ2-3	many	TGTGCCAGCAGCCACAGCGGCCGCACAGATACGCAGTATTTT	CASSHSGRTDTQYF
TRBV12-3/TRBV12-4	.	TRBJ2-5	many	TGTGCCAGCAGTTTCGAACGGCAAGAGACCCAGTACTTC	CASSFERQETQYF
TRBV6-5	.	TRBJ2-1	.	TGTGCCAGCAGTTACTCGTTTGGTGAGCAGTTCTTC	CASSYSFGEQFF
TRBV28	TRBD1	TRBJ2-1	few	TGTGCCAGCAGTTACTGGGCGGGACAGGGAAGGAATGAGCAGTTCTTC	CASSYWAGQGRNEQFF
TRBV12-3/TRBV12-4	.	TRBJ2-3	many	TGTGCCAGCAGTTTATCGGGAGCATCCCTCGATACGCAGTATTTT	CASSLSGASLDTQYF
TRBV20-1	TRBD1	TRBJ1-5	many	TGCAGTGCTAGAGTGACAGGGGATCAGCCCCAGCATTTT	CSARVTGDQPQHF
TRBV4-2	TRBD2	TRBJ2-5	few	TGTGCCAGCAGCCAAGCTAGCGGGGGGCTTCAAGAGACCCAGTACTTC	CASSQASGGLQETQYF
TRBV7-6	TRBD2	TRBJ2-7	.	TGTGCCAGCAGCTTAGCCTGGACTAGCGGGGCGTACTCCTACGAGCAGTACTTC	CASSLAWTSGAYSYEQYF
TRBV6-2/TRBV6-3	TRBD1	TRBJ2-1	few	TGTGCCAGCAGGGGAGGGACAGGGACAGGGAATGAGCAGTTCTTC	CASRGGTGTGNEQFF
TRBV28	TRBD1	TRBJ2-2	.	TGTGCCAGCAGTTCGGGCCGGACAGGGAGGACCGGGGAGCTGTTTTTT	CASSSGRTGRTGELFF
TRBV12-3/TRBV12-4	TRBD1	TRBJ1-2	.	TGTGCCAGCAGTGTAAACTCGGACAGGGCTGACTATGGCTACACCTTC	CASSVNSDRADYGYTF
TRBV4-2	TRBD1	TRBJ1-6	few	TGTGCCAGCAGCCAAGGGGACAGGGGGCAACCACCCCTCCACTTT	CASSQGDRGQPPLHF
TRBV7-2	.	TRBJ2-5	.	TGTGCCAGCAGCACCCGACAGCCTCAAGAGACCCAGTACTTC	CASSTRQPQETQYF
TRBV10-1	.	TRBJ2-3	.	TGCGCCAGCAGTGACCCAAGGCGAGATACGCAGTATTTT	CASSDPRRDTQYF
TRBV4-1	.	TRBJ1-3	few	TGCGCCAGCAGCCACGGTGGAAACACCATATATTTT	CASSHGGNTIYF
TRBV7-6	.	TRBJ2-7	many	TGTGCCAGCAGCTGGAGACAGGAGCCCTCCTACGAGCAGTACTTC	CASSWRQEPSYEQYF
TRBV5-6	TRBD1	TRBJ2-1	few	TGTGCCAGCAGCTATAATACCGGGACAGGGACCTACAATGAGCAGTTCTTC	CASSYNTGTGTYNEQFF
TRBV21-1	.	TRBJ2-2	.	TGTGCCAGCAGCAAAGGTACCGGGGAGCTGTTTTTT	CASSKGTGELFF
TRBV7-9	TRBD2	TRBJ2-1	few	TGTGCCAGCAGCTCGGACACTAGCGGGGGCTACAATGAGCAGTTCTTC	CASSSDTSGGYNEQFF
TRBV11-2	.	TRBJ2-5	many	TGTGCCAGCAGGCTTCAAGAGACCCAGTACTTC	CASRLQETQYF
TRBV4-3	.	TRBJ1-4	.	TGCGCCAGCAGCCAAAAGAGACTAGGGGAAAAACTGTTTTTT	CASSQKRLGEKLFF
TRBV11-1	.	TRBJ1-1	few	TGTGCCAGCAGCCTCGTTATTGGTTTCACTGAAGCTTTCTTT	CASSLVIGFTEAFF
TRBV20-1	TRBD2	TRBJ2-3	.	TGCAGTGCTAGAGTCTCTAGCGGGAGGCATTCTAGCACAGATACGCAGTATTTT	CSARVSSGRHSSTDTQYF